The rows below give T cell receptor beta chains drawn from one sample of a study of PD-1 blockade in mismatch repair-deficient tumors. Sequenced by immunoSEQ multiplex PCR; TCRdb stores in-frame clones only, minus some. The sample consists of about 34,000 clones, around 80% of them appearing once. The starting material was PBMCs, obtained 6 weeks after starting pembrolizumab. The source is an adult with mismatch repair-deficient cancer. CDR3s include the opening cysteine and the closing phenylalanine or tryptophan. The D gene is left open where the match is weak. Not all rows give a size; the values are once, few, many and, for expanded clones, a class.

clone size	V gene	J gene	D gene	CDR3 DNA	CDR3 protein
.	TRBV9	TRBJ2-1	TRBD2	TGTGCCAGCAGCGGTAGCGGGATCTACAATGAGCAGTTCTTC	CASSGSGIYNEQFF
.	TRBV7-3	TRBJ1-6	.	TGTGCCAGCAGCTTAGAGGGCTTGGATTCACCCCTCCACTTT	CASSLEGLDSPLHF
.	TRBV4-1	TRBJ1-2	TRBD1	TGCGCCAGCAGCCAAAGAGGACAGGGAAACTATGGCTACACCTTC	CASSQRGQGNYGYTF
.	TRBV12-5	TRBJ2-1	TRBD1	TGTGCTAGTGGCCGGACAGGGGGCGATGAGCAGTTCTTC	CASGRTGGDEQFF
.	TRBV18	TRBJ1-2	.	TGTGCCAGCTCACCCGGGAATACTAATGGCTACACCTTC	CASSPGNTNGYTF
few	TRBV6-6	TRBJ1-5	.	TGTGCCAGCAGTTATGCGGGAGGCGGCAATCAGCCCCAGCATTTT	CASSYAGGGNQPQHF
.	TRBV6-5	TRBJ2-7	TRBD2	TGTGCCAGCAGTTACACTAGCGGGAGCTACGAGCAGTACTTC	CASSYTSGSYEQYF
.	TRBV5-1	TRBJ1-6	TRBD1	TGCGCCAGCAGCTTGGAGGGACAGGGTCCAAATTCACCCCTCCACTTT	CASSLEGQGPNSPLHF
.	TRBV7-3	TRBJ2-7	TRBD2	TGTGCCAGCAGCTTAAGGGGGGGCTACGAGCAGTACTTC	CASSLRGGYEQYF
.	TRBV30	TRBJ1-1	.	TGTGCCTGCTCGGGATCCATGAACACTGAAGCTTTCTTT	CACSGSMNTEAFF
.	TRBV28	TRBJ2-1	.	TGTGCCAGCAGCTATTCTAGCGCCTCCTACAATGAGCAGTTCTTC	CASSYSSASYNEQFF
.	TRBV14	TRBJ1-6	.	TGTGCCAGCAGCCTAAACAGCTATTCACCCCTCCACTTT	CASSLNSYSPLHF
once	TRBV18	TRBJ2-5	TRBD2	TGTGCCAGCACGGGACTAGCGGGAGTTGAGACCCAGTACTTC	CASTGLAGVETQYF
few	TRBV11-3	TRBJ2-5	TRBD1	TGTGCCAGCAGCTTCCAGGGGGACCTGTCCCAAGAGACCCAGTACTTC	CASSFQGDLSQETQYF
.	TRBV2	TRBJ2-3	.	TGTGCCAGCTGTTTCTCAGGGGATCGCACAGATACGCAGTATTTT	CASCFSGDRTDTQYF
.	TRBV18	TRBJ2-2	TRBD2	TGTGCCAGCTCACTTATAGCGGGGCTGAACACCGGGGAGCTGTTTTTT	CASSLIAGLNTGELFF
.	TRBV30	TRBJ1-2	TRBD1	TGTGCCTGGAGTGTACCCCGGACAGGGAACTATGGCTACACCTTC	CAWSVPRTGNYGYTF
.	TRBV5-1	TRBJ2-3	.	TGCGCCAGCAGCTTGGTATCGGCAGGCAGACCCACAGATACGCAGTATTTT	CASSLVSAGRPTDTQYF
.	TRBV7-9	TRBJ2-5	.	TGTGCCAGCAGCTCGGGAGCTTTAGAGACCCAGTACTTC	CASSSGALETQYF
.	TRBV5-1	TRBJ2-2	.	TGCGCCAGCAGCGCCCGACGCGGGGCCGGGGAGCTGTTTTTT	CASSARRGAGELFF
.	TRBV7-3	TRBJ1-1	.	TGTGCCAGCAGCTTAAGGAGTGTGGGGAACACTGAAGCTTTCTTT	CASSLRSVGNTEAFF
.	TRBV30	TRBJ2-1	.	TGTGCCAGTACACAGGGATATAGTGCCAATGAGCAGTTCTTC	CASTQGYSANEQFF
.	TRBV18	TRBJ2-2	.	TGTGCCAGCTCACCACATCCGGGTTCCGGCGGGGAGCTGTTTTTT	CASSPHPGSGGELFF
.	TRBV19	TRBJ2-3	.	TGTGCCAGTAGTGGGGCTAGCGCCCTAAGAGATACGCAGTATTTT	CASSGASALRDTQYF
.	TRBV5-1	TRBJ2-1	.	TGCGCCAGCAGCCCCTACAGGGAGACCTCCTACAATGAGCAGTTCTTC	CASSPYRETSYNEQFF
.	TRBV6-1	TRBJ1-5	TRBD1	TGTGCCAGCAGTGGTCAGGGGGGAGTCAATCAGCCCCAGCATTTT	CASSGQGGVNQPQHF
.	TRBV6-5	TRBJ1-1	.	TGTGCCAGCAGTTACTCGACAGTGAAAGGGAACACTGAAGCTTTCTTT	CASSYSTVKGNTEAFF
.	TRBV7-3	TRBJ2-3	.	TGTGCCTCCCGGGGAAGCACAGATACGCAGTATTTT	CASRGSTDTQYF
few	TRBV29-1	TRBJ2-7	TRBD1	TGCAGCGTTGACAGTACGGGACAGGGTCGCCACGAGCAGTACTTC	CSVDSTGQGRHEQYF
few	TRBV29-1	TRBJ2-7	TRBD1	TGCAGCGTTGCAGGACAGGACGCCACCTACGAGCAGTACTTC	CSVAGQDATYEQYF
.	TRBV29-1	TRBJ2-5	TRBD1	TGCAGCGGCCAGTCCGGGACAGGGGTCGCCCAGTACTTC	CSGQSGTGVAQYF
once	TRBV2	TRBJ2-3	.	TGTGCCAGCAGTGATGAGTGGGGCGGGATTCAGGATACGCAGTATTTT	CASSDEWGGIQDTQYF
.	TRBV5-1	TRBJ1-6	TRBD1	TGCGCCAGCAGCCTCCTCGGGGACAGCGAGTCACCCCTCCACTTT	CASSLLGDSESPLHF
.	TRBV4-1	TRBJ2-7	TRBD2	TGCGCCAGCAGCCCAGAACGGAGCGGGAGAATTTACGAGCAGTACTTC	CASSPERSGRIYEQYF
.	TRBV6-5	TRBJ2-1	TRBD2	TGTGCCAGCAGCCCAGCGGGAGAAGGTTTTAATGAGCAGTTCTTC	CASSPAGEGFNEQFF
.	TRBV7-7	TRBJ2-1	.	TGTGCCAGCAGCTTTCACAGGGATCTTGAGCAGTTCTTC	CASSFHRDLEQFF
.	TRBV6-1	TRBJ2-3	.	TGTGCCAGCGGCCGCCTAGCGAATATCACAGATACGCAGTATTTT	CASGRLANITDTQYF
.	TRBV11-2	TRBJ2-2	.	TGTGCCAGCAGCTTACGAGGCGCCATTGGGGAGCTGTTTTTT	CASSLRGAIGELFF
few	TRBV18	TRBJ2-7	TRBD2	TGTGCCAGCTCACCAGGACTAGCGGGAGTCAACGAGCAGTACTTC	CASSPGLAGVNEQYF
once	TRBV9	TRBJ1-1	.	TGTGCCAGCAGCGCCGAGGAGGGCGAGGAAGCTTTCTTT	CASSAEEGEEAFF
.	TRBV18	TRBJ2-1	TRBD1	TGTGCCAGCTCACTCGGACAGGGAGCATACAATGAGCAGTTCTTC	CASSLGQGAYNEQFF
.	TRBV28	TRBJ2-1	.	TGTGCCAGCAGTTTACGCGGCGGGTTAAATGAGCAGTTCTTC	CASSLRGGLNEQFF
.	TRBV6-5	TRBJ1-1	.	TGTGCCAGCAGTTACAGTAGGAGGAACACTGAAGCTTTCTTT	CASSYSRRNTEAFF
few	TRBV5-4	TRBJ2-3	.	TGTGCCAGCAGCCCCGGTGGGGCGCGAAAGGCAGATACGCAGTATTTT	CASSPGGARKADTQYF
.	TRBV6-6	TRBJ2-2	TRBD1	TGTGCCAGCAGTTACTCCGGGACAGGGGCCGGGGAGCTGTTTTTT	CASSYSGTGAGELFF
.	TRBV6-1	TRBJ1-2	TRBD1	TGTGCCAGCAGGACAGGGGCCCTCTATGGCTACACCTTC	CASRTGALYGYTF
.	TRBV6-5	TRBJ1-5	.	TGTGCCAGCAGTCAGTTTGATAATCAGCCCCAGCATTTT	CASSQFDNQPQHF
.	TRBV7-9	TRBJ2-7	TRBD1	TGTGCCAGCAGCTCCGCCCTGGGACAGGGGACCTTGATGGAGCAGTACTTC	CASSSALGQGTLMEQYF
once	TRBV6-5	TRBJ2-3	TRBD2	TGTGCCAGCAGAAAAGCGGGGATCACAGATACGCAGTATTTT	CASRKAGITDTQYF
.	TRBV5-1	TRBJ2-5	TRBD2	TGCGCCAGCAGCTGGAGGGGACTAGCGGAGACCCAGTACTTC	CASSWRGLAETQYF
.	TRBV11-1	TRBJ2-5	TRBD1	TGTGCCAGCAGCTTCGGGACAGACACAAGGGAGACCCAGTACTTC	CASSFGTDTRETQYF
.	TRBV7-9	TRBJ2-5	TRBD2	TGTGCCAGCAGCTTACAGGGACTAGCGGGAGAGACCCAGTACTTC	CASSLQGLAGETQYF
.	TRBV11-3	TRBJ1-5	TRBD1	TGTGCCAGCAGCATCGGGACAGGGGGGGATCAGCCCCAGCATTTT	CASSIGTGGDQPQHF
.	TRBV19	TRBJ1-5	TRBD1	TGTGCCAGTAGTATAGGCGGACAGGTCAAGCAGCCCCAGCATTTT	CASSIGGQVKQPQHF
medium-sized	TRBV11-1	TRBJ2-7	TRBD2	TGTGCCAGCAGCCCGAAAATGAAAACTAGCGGGAGGACCCACGAGCAGTACTTC	CASSPKMKTSGRTHEQYF